These 7 T cell receptor beta chains were sequenced from one sample in a study of blood T cell repertoires in COVID-19. Repertoires were generated with immunoSEQ multiplex PCR, while TCRdb's copy carries only in-frame clones and drops some. The top ten clones hold approximately 2.6% of a sample with almost 55,000 clones, around 80% of them seen once. The sequenced sample consisted of peripheral blood. These receptor sequences come from a man between 50 and 59 years old with acute or convalescent COVID-19.

The CDR3 DNA sequence: TGCGCCAGCAGCCAAGACAGGGCTGGAAATTCACCCCTCCACTTT. This encodes CASSQDRAGNSPLHF. The V and J genes are TRBV4-1 and TRBJ1-6, with D maybe TRBD1 (5 bases). CDR3 size: 15 residues. Germline CDR1 MGHRA, CDR2 YSYEKL. The ends were cut back, 0 bases at V and 7 bases at J, with 10 bases in the middle.

The V and J genes are TRBV2 and TRBJ1-6; D gene unclear. Trimming took 6 bases from V and 7 from J, leaving 7 bases between them. From germline, CDR1 is SNHLY and CDR2 FYNNEI. The CDR3 runs to 12 residues. This CDR3 reads CASSKFNSPLHF. The CDR3 region has the DNA TGTGCCAGCAGCAAATTCAATTCACCCCTCCACTTT.

CDR3 coding DNA: TGTGCCAGCAGCTCCACCGGGACTTTGGTCCCTGGAAACACCATATATTTT. Translated: CASSSTGTLVPGNTIYF. V is TRBV5-4 and J is TRBJ1-3; D might be TRBD1 (5 bases). Deletions cut 3 bases from V and 2 bases from J, with 18 bases between. CDR1 and CDR2 from the germline V gene are SGHNT and YYREEE (reference sequence). The CDR3 sequence is 17 residues long.

The chain recombines TRBV6-5 with TRBJ2-2, with TRBD1 matching 8 bases. The junction had 5 bases not matched to a gene; V was cut back by 8 bases and J by 0 bases. Germline assignment: CDR1 MNHEY and CDR2 SVGAGI. The CDR3 contains 15 residues. In DNA, the CDR3 is TGTGCCAGCTGTCGGGGACAGGCGAACACCGGGGAGCTGTTTTTT. Protein: CASCRGQANTGELFF.

A few counts support this clone. CDR3 protein: CASSAPGGTEAFF. The CDR3 DNA follows: TGTGCCAGCAGCGCCCCGGGGGGCACTGAAGCTTTCTTT. The gene calls are TRBV9 and TRBJ1-1; D may be TRBD1 (5 bases). Germline lookup yields CDR1 SGDLS and CDR2 YYNGEE. The CDR3 contains 13 residues. V was clipped by 3 bases and J by 4 bases, with 10 bases between them.

CDR3 in DNA: TGTGCCGCTAGCGGGAGGGTTCTGGATACGCAGTATTTT. Translated: CAASGRVLDTQYF. The V call is TRBV4-2, the J call TRBJ2-3; 12 bases fit TRBD2. The CDR3 spans 13 residues. Germline-derived CDR1 and CDR2 are LGHNA and YNFKEQ. The J segment lost 6 bases and the V segment lost 11 bases, leaving 6 bases of the junction unmatched.

The chain employs TRBV24-1 and TRBJ1-3; 10 bases are shared with TRBD1. The CDR3 has 16 residues. Germline values: CDR1 KGHDR, CDR2 SFDVKD. J was trimmed by 6 bases and V by 7 bases; bases with no gene match: 11. CDR3 region: CATSPSGTGDENTIYF. In nucleotides, the CDR3 is TGTGCCACCAGCCCCTCCGGGACAGGGGACGAAAACACCATATATTTT.